The clone carrying this T cell receptor (beta chain) was observed many times. As yet, its antigen is unknown. This specimen belongs to a study of regulatory T cells in long-lasting Graves disease. Study information: Over 5 years on antithyroid drugs plus positive TSH receptor antibodies marked Graves' disease as persistent. Study conclusions and caveats: Because few samples were included, accuracy may have been lower.

CDR3 length equals 13 residues. Trimming left V 5 bases short and J 8 bases short, with 16 bases between. The germline V gene has CDR1 SGHRS and CDR2 YFSETQ. As for time point: persistent/refractory GD, antithyroid drugs over 5 years with positive TRAb. PBMC RNA served as the TCR library source. Combining iRepertoire HTBI primers with Arm-PCR of CDR3 regions, the authors built TCR beta libraries. TCRdb used MiXCR to reprocess the multiplex PCR reads, holding one entry per CDR3 protein. The data show under 500,000 distinct CDR3 sequences, 20% to 25% seen once. The chain recombines TRBV5-1 with TRBJ1-2, with a weak D call TRBD1 (5 bases). This clonotype was sampled from a female donor with Graves disease. The sequenced sample was peripheral blood mononuclear cells (PBMCs), obtained when the disease was refractory, from a patient treated with antithyroid drugs. The CDR3 DNA sequence: TGCGCCAGCAGTGGGACGTTAAACGAGGGCTACACCTTC. Protein product: CASSGTLNEGYTF.